The rows below give T cell receptor beta chains drawn from one sample of a study of identical twins. TCRdb re-derived calls from the 5' RACE reads in MiXCR, one entry per CDR3 protein. The data show around 650,000 distinct CDR3 sequences, with less than 9% seen just once and about 1.6% held by the top ten. A further study also used this sample, focusing on yellow fever vaccine responses in identical twins.

The sequencing input was PBMCs. The receptors come from a woman in her late teens or twenties in good health. Both conserved end residues are part of each CDR3. The D gene is left open where the match is weak. A row's size may be missing; if present it is once, few, many or a size class.

>NA|TRBJ2-2|TRBV7-7|TRBD2
TGTGCCAGCAGCCCGACTGGACTAGCGGGGGACACCGGGGAGCTGTTTTTT
CASSPTGLAGDTGELFF
>NA|TRBJ2-1|TRBV19|NA
TGTGCCAGTACCGACGGGATAGAGCAGTTCTTC
CASTDGIEQFF
>few|TRBJ2-1|TRBV27|TRBD2
TGTGCCAGCAGTTTATTCGGGGGGGAATACAATGAGCAGTTCTTC
CASSLFGGEYNEQFF
>once|TRBJ2-6|TRBV20-1|NA
TGCAGTGCTAGAGACGAGTCTTCTGGGGCCAACGTCCTGACTTTC
CSARDESSGANVLTF
>few|TRBJ2-2|TRBV11-1|TRBD2
TGTGCCAGCAGCTATTTCGGACTAGCGGATACCGGGGAGCTGTTTTTT
CASSYFGLADTGELFF
>NA|TRBJ2-3|TRBV20-1|NA
TGCAGTGCTAGAGATTTTGCCAGGCCTAGCACAGATACGCAGTATTTT
CSARDFARPSTDTQYF
>NA|TRBJ1-1|TRBV3-1|TRBD1
TGTGCCAGCAGCCAAGCGGACAGGGCCCCCAGTAACACTGAAGCTTTCTTT
CASSQADRAPSNTEAFF
>NA|TRBJ2-1|TRBV19|NA
TGTGCCAGTAGTATAGCTCTGGGGAGCTCCTACAATGAGCAGTTCTTC
CASSIALGSSYNEQFF
>few|TRBJ2-5|TRBV24-1|NA
TGTGCCACCAGTGATTTGCTCCGGGAGACCCAGTACTTC
CATSDLLRETQYF
>few|TRBJ1-2|TRBV20-1|NA
TGCAGTGCTAGAGATGGAGGGTCAACTGGCTACACCTTC
CSARDGGSTGYTF
>NA|TRBJ2-5|TRBV9|NA
TGTGCCAGCAGTAGATGTGGGGTATTCCAAGAGACCCAGTACTTC
CASSRCGVFQETQYF
>few|TRBJ2-4|TRBV19|TRBD2
TGTGCCAGTAGTAGTCGCGGGGGGGCGACTTTAGCCAAAAACATTCAGTACTTC
CASSSRGGATLAKNIQYF
>NA|TRBJ2-1|TRBV27|TRBD2
TGTGCCAGCAGCCTTACGTGGGGGGGTCACAATGAGCAGTTCTTC
CASSLTWGGHNEQFF
>many|TRBJ2-1|TRBV6-2/TRBV6-3|NA
TGTGCCAGCGTAGGGGGGGTCTCCTACAATGAGCAGTTCTTC
CASVGGVSYNEQFF
>few|TRBJ2-5|TRBV4-2|NA
TGTGCCAGCAGCCAAGAGCGGGCAAAGCGTGGGGAGACCCAGTACTTC
CASSQERAKRGETQYF
>NA|TRBJ1-1|TRBV5-1|NA
TGCGCCAGCAGCAAGACCGTGGACCCGGGTGGCACTGAAGCTTTCTTT
CASSKTVDPGGTEAFF
>many|TRBJ2-1|TRBV7-6|NA
TGTGCCAGCAGCTTAGCGACAGGCTCCTACAATGAGCAGTTCTTC
CASSLATGSYNEQFF
>many|TRBJ1-2|TRBV24-1|TRBD1
TGTGCCACCCACCCCGGGACAGGGGCCCTTACTAACTATGGCTACACCTTC
CATHPGTGALTNYGYTF
>few|TRBJ2-4|TRBV18|TRBD1
TGTGCCAGCTCACCTAGCGGACAGGGTATTCAGTACTTC
CASSPSGQGIQYF
>many|TRBJ2-2|TRBV28|NA
TGTGCCAGCAGTTTTGACGGGGCCTCCTATTACACCGGGGAGCTGTTTTTT
CASSFDGASYYTGELFF
>many|TRBJ2-1|TRBV4-1|TRBD2
TGCGCCAGCAGCCAAGCCGGACTAGCCCCCAATGAGCAGTTCTTC
CASSQAGLAPNEQFF
>few|TRBJ2-7|TRBV7-8|NA
TGTGCCAGCACTTTAGAAACCATCCGGCACGTCACCTACGAGCAGTACTTC
CASTLETIRHVTYEQYF
>many|TRBJ1-1|TRBV7-9|NA
TGTGCCAGCAGCTTAGAGGGGAGCACTGAAGCTTTCTTT
CASSLEGSTEAFF
>few|TRBJ1-1|TRBV7-9|NA
TGTGCCAGCAGCTTACTGGAGCGTAATGAAGCTTTCTTT
CASSLLERNEAFF
>many|TRBJ2-3|TRBV3-1|TRBD1
TGTGCCAGCAGCCGACAGGGGATTAGCACAGATACGCAGTATTTT
CASSRQGISTDTQYF
>NA|TRBJ2-2|TRBV12-3/TRBV12-4|TRBD2
TGTGCCAGCAGTCCAGCGGGGATCCCTACCGGGGAGCTGTTTTTT
CASSPAGIPTGELFF
>NA|TRBJ2-3|TRBV2|NA
TGTGCCAGCAGTGAAGCTGAAGCGAAAGGTCCCCCAGATACGCAGTATTTT
CASSEAEAKGPPDTQYF
>few|TRBJ2-1|TRBV7-8|TRBD2
TGTGCCAGCAGCTCCGCGGGGGGAAGAGGCAATGAGCAGTTCTTC
CASSSAGGRGNEQFF
>many|TRBJ2-1|TRBV6-5|TRBD1
TGTGCCAGCAGTTTCGGCCGGGACAGCTACAATGAGCAGTTCTTC
CASSFGRDSYNEQFF
>few|TRBJ2-2|TRBV15|NA
TGTGCCACCAGCAGGGGAGAGGGCGAAGTTAGGACCGGGGAGCTGTTTTTT
CATSRGEGEVRTGELFF
>NA|TRBJ2-7|TRBV28|NA
TGTGCCAGCAGTTTTTTATCAGGGTTGGGTGAGCAGTACTTC
CASSFLSGLGEQYF
>few|TRBJ1-2|TRBV18|TRBD1
TGTGCCAGCTCCCCGGGACAGGGACGGAACTATGGCTACACCTTC
CASSPGQGRNYGYTF
>NA|TRBJ2-7|TRBV12-5|NA
TGTGCTAGTGGTTTGGTACTCCGAAGATACTCCTACGAGCAGTACTTC
CASGLVLRRYSYEQYF
>few|TRBJ1-2|TRBV6-1|TRBD1
TGTGCCAGCAGACCGGGACAGGGGGCGGCTGGCTACACCTTC
CASRPGQGAAGYTF
>few|TRBJ2-1|TRBV24-1|NA
TGTGCCACCAGCCTCCGGGGATACAATGAGCAGTTCTTC
CATSLRGYNEQFF
>NA|TRBJ2-3|TRBV12-3/TRBV12-4|NA
TGTGCCAGCAGTCGGTCCGGCGTCCCTCAGAGGGATACGCAGTATTTT
CASSRSGVPQRDTQYF
>few|TRBJ2-3|TRBV4-1|NA
TGCGCCAGCAGCCAAGACCCGGTAACAGGGCCGGCAGATACGCAGTATTTT
CASSQDPVTGPADTQYF